The 13 T cell receptor beta chains presented below share a single source sample, sequenced in a study of control samples from healthy donors and cancer patients. Sequencing was performed with immunoSEQ multiplex PCR; in TCRdb, only in-frame clones are kept and a portion is missing. The sample lists about 98,000 clones; 79% were seen once. Sequencing was carried out using blood. These receptors originate from a woman in her twenties or thirties in good health.

This clone was counted only a few times. The V and J genes are TRBV6-1 and TRBJ1-3; D is unresolved. Trimming shortened V by 2 bases and J by 4 bases, and 6 bases separated the two germline ends. Germline-derived CDR1 and CDR2 are MNHNS and SASEGT. The CDR3 runs to 13 residues. The CDR3 bases are TGTGCCAGCAGTGAAAGTGGGGGAAACACCATATATTTT. Residues: CASSESGGNTIYF.

The count of this clone is one. The rearrangement joins TRBV24-1 to TRBJ1-4; TRBD1 is a possible D gene (6 bases). This CDR3 has 16 residues. V was trimmed by 4 bases and J by 6 bases, leaving 17 bases between them. Per germline, CDR1 KGHDR and CDR2 SFDVKD. The DNA of the CDR3 is TGTGCCACCAGTGAGCTCACACAGGGAGGGGATGAAAAACTGTTTTTT. Its translation: CATSELTQGGDEKLFF.

This chain links TRBV3-1 (or the pseudogene TRBV3-2) with TRBJ1-1; tentative D call: TRBD1 (6 bases). CDR1 and CDR2 (germline): LGHDT, YNNKEL (reference sequence). V was clipped by 0 bases and J by 1 base, with 12 bases between them. There are 16 residues in the CDR3. CDR3 in amino acids: CASSQEGGQENTEAFF. The CDR3 coding sequence is TGTGCCAGCAGCCAAGAGGGGGGACAAGAGAACACTGAAGCTTTCTTT.

CDR3 sequence: CASSESRGPRTEAFF. The CDR3 bases are TGTGCCAGCAGTGAATCTCGGGGCCCCCGCACTGAAGCTTTCTTT. The rearrangement joins TRBV2 to TRBJ1-1; the D gene is possibly TRBD1 (5 bases). The V end lost 2 bases, the J end lost 4 bases, and 14 bases lay between the germline ends. CDR1 SNHLY and CDR2 FYNNEI come from the germline V gene. The CDR3 length is 15 residues. Variable domain in full (rest from reference TRBV2 and TRBJ1-1): EPEVTQTPSHQVTQMGQEVILRCVPISNHLYFYWYRQILGQKVEFLVSFYNNEISEKSEIFDDQFSVERPDGSNFTLKIRSTKLEDSAMYFCASSESRGPRTEAFFGQGTRLTVV.

V is TRBV6-2 or TRBV6-3 and J is TRBJ1-6, with D possibly matching TRBD1 (6 bases). Germline lookup yields CDR1 MNHEY and CDR2 SVGEGT. Trimming stripped 6 bases from V and 4 bases from J, with 16 bases between. This CDR3 spans 16 amino acids. CDR3 region: CASSPLRTEYNSPLHF. In nucleotides, the CDR3 is TGTGCCAGCAGCCCCCTGCGGACAGAATATAATTCACCCCTCCACTTT.

The rearrangement joins TRBV19 to TRBJ2-7; tentative D call: TRBD1 (6 bases). V was clipped by 4 bases and J by 0 bases, with 19 bases between them. Germline CDR1 and CDR2: LNHDA and SQIVND (reference sequence). The CDR3 sequence is 17 residues long. CDR3 in amino acids: CASSKIGDRTSSYEQYF. The DNA of the CDR3 is TGTGCCAGTAGTAAAATTGGAGACAGGACCTCCTCCTACGAGCAGTACTTC. The full variable domain, rest sourced from reference TRBV19 and TRBJ2-7, is DGGITQSPKYLFRKEGQNVTLSCEQNLNHDAMYWYRQDPGQGLRLIYYSQIVNDFQKGDIAEGYSVSREKKESFPLTVTSAQKNPTAFYLCASSKIGDRTSSYEQYFGPGTRLTVT.

The gene calls are TRBV4-2 and TRBJ2-3; D may be TRBD1 (6 bases). Germline values: CDR1 LGHNA, CDR2 YNFKEQ. This CDR3 is built from 14 residues. V lost 4 bases, J lost 1 base, and 9 bases lay in between. The CDR3 DNA reads as TGTGCCAGCAGCCTTAGACAGGGCACAGATACGCAGTATTTT. Residues: CASSLRQGTDTQYF.

This rearrangement joins TRBV7-9 to TRBJ1-1; no clear D gene. V dropped 0 bases and J dropped 0 bases, with 8 bases sitting between them. The germline gives CDR1 SEHNR, CDR2 FQNEAQ (reference sequence). The CDR3 is made up of 15 amino acids. The CDR3 here is CASSLATGMNTEAFF. The DNA for the CDR3 is TGTGCCAGCAGCTTAGCTACGGGGATGAACACTGAAGCTTTCTTT.

CDR3 sequence (DNA): TGTGCCACCAGTGAGCCAACAGGGGACCTCACCATATATTTT. This sequence encodes CATSEPTGDLTIYF. The chain carries TRBV24-1 and TRBJ1-3; 7 bases are shared with TRBD1. The CDR3 has 14 amino acids. Germline V CDR1 and CDR2: KGHDR, SFDVKD. V gave up 4 bases and J gave up 9 bases; unmatched junction bases: 8.

The chain uses TRBV10-2 and TRBJ2-2; no clear D gene. V gave up 8 bases and J gave up 5 bases, with 12 bases separating them. This CDR3 is built from 13 residues. In germline, CDR1 is WSHSY, CDR2 SAAADI. The DNA of the CDR3 is TGCGCCAGCTCTAAGGGTGGAACCGGGGAGCTGTTTTTT. This encodes CASSKGGTGELFF.

This clone was seen only a few times. The DNA of the CDR3 is TGTGCCAGCAGTGCCACCGGGACTAGCGGGGGGAGGCAGTACTTC. Translation gives CASSATGTSGGRQYF. The V gene is TRBV2, the J gene TRBJ2-7; 15 bases fit TRBD2. Per germline, CDR1 SNHLY and CDR2 FYNNEI. CDR3 length equals 15 residues. The V gene end was trimmed by 4 bases and the J gene end by 9 bases; junction bases not matched to a gene: 7.

The chain links TRBV7-3 to TRBJ2-1; D is perhaps TRBD2 (6 bases). The germline V gene has CDR1 SGHTA and CDR2 FQGTGA. The CDR3 is 15 residues long. V shed 4 bases and J shed 6 bases, with 16 bases lying between them. In DNA, the CDR3 is TGTGCCAGCAGCTCGGTCGGCGGGGCGTTCAATGAGCAGTTCTTC. Translating it yields CASSSVGGAFNEQFF.

V is TRBV4-3 and J is TRBJ1-2; tentatively, D is TRBD1 (5 bases). Trimming took off 0 bases at V and 0 bases at J, with 8 bases between the two ends. Germline V gene data show CDR1 as LGHNA and CDR2 as YSLEER. This CDR3 contains 15 residues. This CDR3 is CASSQDPRANYGYTF. CDR3 in DNA: TGCGCCAGCAGCCAAGATCCCAGGGCTAACTATGGCTACACCTTC.